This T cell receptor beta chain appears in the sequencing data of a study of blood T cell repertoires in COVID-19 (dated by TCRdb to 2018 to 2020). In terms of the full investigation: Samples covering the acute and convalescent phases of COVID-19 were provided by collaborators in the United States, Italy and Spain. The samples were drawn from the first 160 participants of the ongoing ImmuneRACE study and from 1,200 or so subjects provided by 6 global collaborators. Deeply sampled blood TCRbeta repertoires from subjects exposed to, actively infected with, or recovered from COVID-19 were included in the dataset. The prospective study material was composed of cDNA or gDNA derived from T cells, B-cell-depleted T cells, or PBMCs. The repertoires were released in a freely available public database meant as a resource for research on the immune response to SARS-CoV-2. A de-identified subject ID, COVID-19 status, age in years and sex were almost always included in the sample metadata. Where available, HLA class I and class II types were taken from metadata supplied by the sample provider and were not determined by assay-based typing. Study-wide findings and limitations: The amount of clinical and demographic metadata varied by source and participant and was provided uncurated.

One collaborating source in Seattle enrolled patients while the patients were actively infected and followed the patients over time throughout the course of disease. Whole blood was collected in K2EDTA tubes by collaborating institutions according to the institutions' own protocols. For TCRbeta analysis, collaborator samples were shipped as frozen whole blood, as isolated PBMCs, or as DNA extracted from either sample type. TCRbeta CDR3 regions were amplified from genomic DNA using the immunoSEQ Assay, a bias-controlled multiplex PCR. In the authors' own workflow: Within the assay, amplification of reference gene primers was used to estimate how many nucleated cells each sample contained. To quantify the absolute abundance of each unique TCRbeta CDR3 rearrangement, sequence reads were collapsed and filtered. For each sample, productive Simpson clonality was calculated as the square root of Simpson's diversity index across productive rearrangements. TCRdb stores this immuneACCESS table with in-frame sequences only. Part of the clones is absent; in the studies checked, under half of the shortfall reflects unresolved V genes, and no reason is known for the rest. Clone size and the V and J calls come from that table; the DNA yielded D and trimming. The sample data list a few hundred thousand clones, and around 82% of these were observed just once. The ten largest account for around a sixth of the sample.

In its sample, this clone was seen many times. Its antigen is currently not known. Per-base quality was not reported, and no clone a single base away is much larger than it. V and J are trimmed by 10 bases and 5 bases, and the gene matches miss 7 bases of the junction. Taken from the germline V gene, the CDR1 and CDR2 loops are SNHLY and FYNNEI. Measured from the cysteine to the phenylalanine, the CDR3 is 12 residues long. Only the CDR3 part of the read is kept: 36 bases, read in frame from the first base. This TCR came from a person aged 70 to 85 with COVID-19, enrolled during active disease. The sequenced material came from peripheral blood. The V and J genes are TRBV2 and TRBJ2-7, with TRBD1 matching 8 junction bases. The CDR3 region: CATEDRADEQYF. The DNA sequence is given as TGTGCCACCGAGGACAGGGCGGACGAGCAGTACTTC.